Sequencing of this T cell receptor (beta chain) was carried out in a study of blood T cell repertoires in COVID-19. Overall study: Acute-phase and convalescent COVID-19 samples originated in the United States, Italy and Spain. PBMCs, B-cell-depleted T cells, or T cells provided the cDNA or gDNA that made up the material.

Trimming removed 4 bases from V and 4 bases from J; junction bases left unmatched: 4. Germline CDR1 and CDR2: SGHNT and YYREEE (reference sequence). The CDR3 totals 15 residues. Per the original data handling: Quantification of nucleated cells was approximated via reference gene primer amplification. Here immunoSEQ multiplex PCR was the method, and the copy in TCRdb shows in-frame clones only, minus some. For V, J and clone size, that table is used; D and trimming come from the DNA. The data hold 40,000 to 55,000 clones, with 86% observed a single time. V gene TRBV5-4 combines with J gene TRBJ1-5, with TRBD1 identical over 11 bases. The clonotype was recovered from a human donor in a cohort sampled during active COVID-19. What was sequenced was peripheral blood. Here the CDR3 reads CASSDWDRGNQPQHF. The CDR3 bases are TGTGCCAGCAGCGATTGGGACAGGGGGAATCAGCCCCAGCATTTT.